What follows are 8 T cell receptor beta chains derived from one specimen sequenced in a study of PD-1 blockade in mismatch repair-deficient tumors. TCRdb's table, derived via immunoSEQ multiplex PCR, lists solely in-frame clones and lacks some. The sample yields approximately 17,000 clones, over 75% seen once. The input for sequencing was PBMCs, taken about 23 weeks after starting pembrolizumab. The source is an adult with mismatch repair-deficient cancer.

This chain links TRBV18 with TRBJ1-2; maybe TRBD1 (5 bases). The CDR3 covers 13 residues. Germline lookup yields CDR1 KGHSH and CDR2 LQKENI. V lost 6 bases and J lost 8, with 16 bases in between. CDR3 residues: CASSPDGTGGYTF. The CDR3 region has the DNA TGTGCCAGCTCTCCTGATGGAACAGGAGGCTACACCTTC.

This clone has only a few counts. The chain combines TRBV5-6 with TRBJ2-7; possible D gene TRBD1, 6 bases. The V gene lost 1 base and the J gene lost 3 bases, with 11 bases spanning the gap. Germline V gene sequence: CDR1 SGHDT, CDR2 YYEEEE. The CDR3 runs to 14 residues. The CDR3, as DNA: TGTGCCAGCAGCTTGACAGGGTCGGACTACGAGCAGTACTTC. Translation gives CASSLTGSDYEQYF.

The V gene is TRBV28, the J gene TRBJ1-2; TRBD1 is a possible D gene (5 bases). CDR3 length: 15 residues. V was cut by 2 bases and J by 1 base, with 11 bases left in between. Germline V gives CDR1 MDHEN, CDR2 SYDVKM. The CDR3 here is CASSLVGPLNYGYTF. The CDR3 DNA follows: TGTGCCAGCAGTTTAGTGGGGCCCCTTAACTATGGCTACACCTTC.

The genes are TRBV28 and TRBJ1-4; 7 positions match TRBD1. The J segment lost 3 bases and the V segment lost 3 bases, leaving 7 bases of the junction unmatched. The V gene's germline CDR1 is MDHEN and CDR2 SYDVKM. CDR3 length equals 16 residues. The CDR3 spells CASSLLRGLSNEKLFF. The DNA for the CDR3 is TGTGCCAGCAGTTTGTTAAGGGGGCTCTCTAATGAAAAACTGTTTTTT.

The V and J genes are TRBV19 and TRBJ2-1; D may be TRBD2 (6 bases). This CDR3 has 12 amino acids. Germline V gene sequence: CDR1 LNHDA, CDR2 SQIVND (reference sequence). V was trimmed by 10 bases and J by 2 bases, leaving 9 bases between them. CDR3 residues: CAISGAYNEQFF. Here the CDR3 DNA reads TGTGCCATTTCGGGAGCCTACAATGAGCAGTTCTTC. Together with reference TRBV19 and TRBJ2-1, the CDR3 gives the full variable domain: DGGITQSPKYLFRKEGQNVTLSCEQNLNHDAMYWYRQDPGQGLRLIYYSQIVNDFQKGDIAEGYSVSREKKESFPLTVTSAQKNPTAFYLCAISGAYNEQFFGPGTRLTVL.

The chain carries TRBV14 and TRBJ1-4, with D possibly being TRBD1 (6 bases). The CDR3 runs 15 residues. CDR1 is SGHDN and CDR2 is FVKESK in the germline V gene. The germline V and J ends were trimmed by 1 base and 3 bases, with 9 bases remaining between them. In nucleotides, the CDR3 is TGTGCCAGCAGCCAAGGGACAGCGGCTAATGAAAAACTGTTTTTT. This sequence encodes CASSQGTAANEKLFF.

CDR3 nucleotide sequence: TGTGCCAGCAGCCCATCAGACTCCTATAATTCACCCCTCCACTTT. It codes for CASSPSDSYNSPLHF. The chain uses TRBV9 and TRBJ1-6; D not certain. This CDR3 comprises 15 residues. CDR1 SGDLS and CDR2 YYNGEE come from the germline V gene. Trimming pared 4 bases from V and 0 bases from J, leaving 8 bases between.

This sequence joins TRBV7-6 and TRBJ2-1; 7 bases fit TRBD2. Per the germline V gene, CDR1 is SGHVS and CDR2 is FNYEAQ. This CDR3 comprises 17 residues. V lost 1 base and J lost 0; bases outside the gene matches: 6. The CDR3 coding sequence is TGTGCCAGCAGCTTAGACCTAGCGGAGAGCTCCTACAATGAGCAGTTCTTC. Its protein product is CASSLDLAESSYNEQFF.